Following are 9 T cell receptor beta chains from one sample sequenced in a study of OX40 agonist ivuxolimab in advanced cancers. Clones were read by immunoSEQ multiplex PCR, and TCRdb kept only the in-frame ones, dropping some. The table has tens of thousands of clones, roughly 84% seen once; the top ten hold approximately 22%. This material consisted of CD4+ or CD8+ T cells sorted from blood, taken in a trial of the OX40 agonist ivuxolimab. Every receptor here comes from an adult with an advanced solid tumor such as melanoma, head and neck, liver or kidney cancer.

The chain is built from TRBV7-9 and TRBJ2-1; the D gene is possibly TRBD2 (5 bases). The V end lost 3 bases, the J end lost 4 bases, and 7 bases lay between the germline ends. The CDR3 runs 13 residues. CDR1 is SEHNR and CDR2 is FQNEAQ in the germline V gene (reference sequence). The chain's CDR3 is CASSFEGYNEQFF. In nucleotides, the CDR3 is TGTGCCAGCAGCTTTGAGGGATACAATGAGCAGTTCTTC.

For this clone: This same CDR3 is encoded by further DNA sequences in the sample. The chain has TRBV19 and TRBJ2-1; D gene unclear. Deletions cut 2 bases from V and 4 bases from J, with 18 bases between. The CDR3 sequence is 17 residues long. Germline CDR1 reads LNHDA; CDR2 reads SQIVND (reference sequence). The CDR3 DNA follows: TGTGCCAGTAGTATAACCTCACGAGACCTCCTTTACAATGAGCAGTTCTTC. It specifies CASSITSRDLLYNEQFF.

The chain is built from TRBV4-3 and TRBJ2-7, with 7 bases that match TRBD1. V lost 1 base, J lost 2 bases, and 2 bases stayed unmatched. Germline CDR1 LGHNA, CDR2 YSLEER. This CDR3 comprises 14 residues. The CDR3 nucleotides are TGCGCCAGCAGCCAAGGGGACAGTACCTACGAGCAGTACTTC. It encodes CASSQGDSTYEQYF.

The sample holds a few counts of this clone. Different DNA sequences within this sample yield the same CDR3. The CDR3 is CASSSSGGYNEQFF. The CDR3, as DNA: TGCGCCAGCAGCTCCAGCGGAGGTTACAATGAGCAGTTCTTC. J is TRBJ2-1 and V is TRBV5-1, with D perhaps matching TRBD2 (5 bases). This CDR3 comprises 14 residues. V was shortened by 3 bases and J by 4 bases, with 11 bases between the two germline ends. Germline V gene sequence: CDR1 SGHRS, CDR2 YFSETQ.

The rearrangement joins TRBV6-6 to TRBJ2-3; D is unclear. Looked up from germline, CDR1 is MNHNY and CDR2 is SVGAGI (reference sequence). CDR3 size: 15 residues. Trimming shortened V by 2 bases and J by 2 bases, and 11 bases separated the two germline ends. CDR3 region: CASSYATSPTDTQYF. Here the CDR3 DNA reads TGTGCCAGCAGTTACGCGACTTCACCCACAGATACGCAGTATTTT.

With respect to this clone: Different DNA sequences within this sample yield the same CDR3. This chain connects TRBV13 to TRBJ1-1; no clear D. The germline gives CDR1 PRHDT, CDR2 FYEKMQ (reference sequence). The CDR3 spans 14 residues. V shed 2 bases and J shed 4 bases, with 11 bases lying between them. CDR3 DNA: TGTGCCAGCAGCTTAATCGGCGGAATCACTGAAGCTTTCTTT. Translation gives CASSLIGGITEAFF.

CDR3 loop: CSVGVRQYTEAFF. The CDR3 DNA sequence: TGCAGCGTTGGGGTGCGGCAGTACACTGAAGCTTTCTTT. This chain uses TRBV29-1 with TRBJ1-1; D not certain. The V end lost 4 bases, the J end lost 3 bases, and 12 bases lay between the germline ends. This CDR3 contains 13 residues. Germline CDR1 and CDR2: SQVTM and ANQGSEA. The full variable domain, in which reference TRBV29-1 and TRBJ1-1 provide the parts outside the CDR3, is SAVISQKPSRDICQRGTSLTIQCQVDSQVTMMFWYRQQPGQSLTLIATANQGSEATYESGFVIDKFPISRPNLTFSTLTVSNMSPEDSSIYLCSVGVRQYTEAFFGQGTRLTVV.

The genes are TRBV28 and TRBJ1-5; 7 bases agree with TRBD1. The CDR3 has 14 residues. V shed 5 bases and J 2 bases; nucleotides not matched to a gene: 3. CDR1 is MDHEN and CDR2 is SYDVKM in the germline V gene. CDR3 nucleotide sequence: TGTGCCAGCAGTATTCAGGGGGGCAATCAGCCCCAGCATTTT. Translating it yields CASSIQGGNQPQHF. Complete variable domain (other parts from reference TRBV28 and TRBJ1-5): DVKVTQSSRYLVKRTGEKVFLECVQDMDHENMFWYRQDPGLGLRLIYFSYDVKMKEKGDIPEGYSVSREKKERFSLILESASTNQTSMYLCASSIQGGNQPQHFGDGTRLSIL.

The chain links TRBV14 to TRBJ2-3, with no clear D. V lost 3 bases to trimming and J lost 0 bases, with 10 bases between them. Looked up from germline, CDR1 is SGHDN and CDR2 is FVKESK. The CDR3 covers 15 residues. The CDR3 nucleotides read TGTGCCAGCAGCCAGTTCGGGTCCAGCACAGATACGCAGTATTTT. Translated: CASSQFGSSTDTQYF.